Listed below are T cell receptor beta chains from one sample, sequenced in a study of blood T cell repertoires in COVID-19. The table came from immunoSEQ multiplex PCR; TCRdb's copy has only in-frame clones and leaves some out. The data hold more than 15,000 clones, with 90% to 95% observed a single time. Sequencing used peripheral blood. These receptors all stem from a human donor in a cohort sampled during active COVID-19. Each CDR3 is given with its conserved first and last residue. A D gene is named only where the DNA matches it firmly. Expanded clones get a size class; other rows say once, few or many, or leave the size out.

clone_size | d_call | j_call | v_call | cdr3_aa | cdr3_nt
- | TRBD1 | TRBJ2-7 | TRBV6-5 | CASSVTGSSYEQYF | TGTGCCAGCAGCGTGACAGGGAGCTCCTACGAGCAGTACTTC
- | TRBD2 | TRBJ2-3 | TRBV6-5 | CASSAPSGGQYF | TGTGCCAGCAGCGCCCCTAGCGGGGGGCAGTATTTT
- | - | TRBJ1-1 | TRBV14 | CASSQEKGVATEAFF | TGTGCCAGCAGCCAAGAAAAGGGGGTAGCCACTGAAGCTTTCTTT
- | - | TRBJ1-2 | TRBV30 | CAWSLTGLFYGYTF | TGTGCCTGGAGTCTTACAGGGCTGTTCTATGGCTACACCTTC
- | TRBD1 | TRBJ1-2 | TRBV28 | CASVGMEGQSYGYTF | TGTGCCAGCGTAGGGATGGAGGGACAGTCCTATGGCTACACCTTC
- | - | TRBJ1-5 | TRBV21-1 | CASSKGTGQVINQPQHF | TGTGCCAGCAGCAAAGGGACGGGACAGGTGATCAATCAGCCCCAGCATTTT
- | - | TRBJ2-1 | TRBV11-2 | CASSLRAGPVQFF | TGTGCCAGCAGCTTAAGGGCGGGACCGGTGCAGTTCTTC
- | - | TRBJ2-7 | TRBV5-1 | CASSLDVGSGYEQYF | TGCGCCAGCAGCTTGGACGTCGGGAGCGGTTACGAGCAGTACTTC
- | TRBD1 | TRBJ1-2 | TRBV6-6 | CASRQQGVIYGYTF | TGTGCCAGCAGACAACAGGGGGTAATCTATGGCTACACCTTC
- | TRBD2 | TRBJ2-3 | TRBV10-1 | CASSGPERETDTQYF | TGCGCCAGCAGTGGTCCCGAGCGGGAAACAGATACGCAGTATTTT
- | - | TRBJ1-3 | TRBV11-2 | CASSLFPVGGDRSGNTIYF | TGTGCCAGCAGCTTATTCCCGGTGGGGGGGGATCGATCTGGAAACACCATATATTTT
- | TRBD1 | TRBJ1-5 | TRBV19 | CASSDPRTGVGQPQHF | TGTGCCAGTAGTGACCCTCGGACAGGGGTTGGTCAGCCCCAGCATTTT
- | - | TRBJ2-2 | TRBV3-1/TRBV3-2 | CASSSSWRTGELFF | TGTGCCAGCAGCAGTAGCTGGAGGACCGGGGAGCTGTTTTTT
- | TRBD1 | TRBJ1-5 | TRBV6-5 | CASSRQGRSTQPQHF | TGTGCCAGCAGTCGACAGGGAAGAAGCACTCAGCCCCAGCATTTT
- | TRBD2 | TRBJ2-2 | TRBV5-4 | CASSLEMAGGDTGELFF | TGTGCCAGCAGCTTGGAGATGGCGGGAGGAGACACCGGGGAGCTGTTTTTT
- | TRBD2 | TRBJ2-2 | TRBV7-6 | CASSLGAGLAGGNTGELFF | TGTGCCAGCAGCTTAGGAGCGGGACTAGCGGGAGGAAACACCGGGGAGCTGTTTTTT
once | TRBD2 | TRBJ2-2 | TRBV7-2 | CASSFGLAETGELFF | TGTGCCAGCAGCTTTGGACTAGCGGAAACCGGGGAGCTGTTTTTT
- | TRBD2 | TRBJ2-3 | TRBV28 | CASREAGDIDTQYF | TGTGCCAGCAGGGAAGCGGGAGACATAGATACGCAGTATTTT
- | - | TRBJ2-3 | TRBV9 | CASSLDRFTDTQYF | TGTGCCAGCAGCCTAGACAGGTTCACAGATACGCAGTATTTT
- | - | TRBJ2-2 | TRBV4-3 | CACGRAGYTGELFF | TGCGCCTGTGGAAGAGCGGGCTACACCGGGGAGCTGTTTTTT
- | - | TRBJ2-1 | TRBV12-5 | CASGLVGANRYNEQFF | TGTGCTAGTGGTTTGGTTGGGGCGAATCGCTACAATGAGCAGTTCTTC
- | TRBD1 | TRBJ1-5 | TRBV7-8 | CASSLATGTENWGNQPQHF | TGTGCCAGCAGCTTAGCAACCGGGACAGAAAATTGGGGCAATCAGCCCCAGCATTTT
- | - | TRBJ2-1 | TRBV7-2 | CASRRDGLSSYNEQFF | TGTGCCAGCAGAAGGGACGGACTAAGCTCCTACAATGAGCAGTTCTTC
- | TRBD1 | TRBJ1-2 | TRBV9 | CASSVTGDSSF | TGTGCCAGCAGCGTAACTGGGGACAGCAGCTTC
- | - | TRBJ2-1 | TRBV14 | CASSQDHREVYNEQFF | TGTGCCAGCAGCCAAGATCACAGAGAAGTCTACAATGAGCAGTTCTTC
- | TRBD1 | TRBJ2-1 | TRBV19 | CASTPGTGGKNEQFF | TGTGCCAGTACCCCCGGGACAGGGGGCAAGAATGAGCAGTTCTTC
- | - | TRBJ1-5 | TRBV19 | CASSMNNGEYQPQHF | TGTGCCAGTAGTATGAATAATGGGGAGTATCAGCCCCAGCATTTT
few | - | TRBJ2-7 | TRBV6-2/TRBV6-3 | CASSYQGSYEQYF | TGTGCCAGCAGTTACCAGGGGAGCTACGAGCAGTACTTC
- | - | TRBJ2-1 | TRBV11-2 | CASSLERQSSINEQFF | TGTGCCAGCAGCTTAGAACGTCAGTCCTCGATTAATGAGCAGTTCTTC
- | - | TRBJ1-2 | TRBV28 | CASSLLAGLIYGYTF | TGTGCCAGCAGTTTGCTTGCAGGATTAATCTATGGCTACACCTTC
- | - | TRBJ2-7 | TRBV6-5 | CASGGHSNEQYF | TGTGCCAGCGGGGGACATTCGAACGAGCAGTACTTC
- | TRBD1 | TRBJ1-3 | TRBV18 | CASSPNRGSGNTIYF | TGTGCCAGCTCACCGAACAGGGGATCTGGAAACACCATATATTTT
- | TRBD2 | TRBJ2-1 | TRBV4-2 | CASSQNPAGGLNEQFF | TGTGCCAGCAGCCAGAATCCAGCGGGGGGGCTCAATGAGCAGTTCTTC
- | TRBD1 | TRBJ1-5 | TRBV19 | CASQRQGNQPQHF | TGTGCCAGTCAAAGACAGGGGAATCAGCCCCAGCATTTT
- | - | TRBJ2-5 | TRBV7-9 | CASSPPGLQETQYF | TGTGCCAGCAGCCCTCCGGGACTTCAAGAGACCCAGTACTTC
- | - | TRBJ2-7 | TRBV7-2 | CASSLRQGGWEQYF | TGTGCCAGCAGCCTCAGACAGGGAGGATGGGAGCAGTACTTC
- | - | TRBJ2-3 | TRBV7-2 | CASSLEAKVDGLTDTQYF | TGTGCCAGCAGCTTAGAGGCCAAGGTGGATGGACTCACAGATACGCAGTATTTT
- | - | TRBJ1-2 | TRBV11-2 | CASSLAGPGAYGYTF | TGTGCCAGCAGCTTAGCAGGGCCTGGAGCCTATGGCTACACCTTC
- | - | TRBJ2-7 | TRBV11-2 | CASSLGTGGQRQYF | TGTGCCAGCAGCTTAGGGACGGGGGGCCAGAGGCAGTACTTC
once | - | TRBJ2-7 | TRBV21-1 | CASSKVRAGGLIRYEQYF | TGTGCCAGCAGCAAAGTTAGGGCAGGGGGCCTCATACGCTACGAGCAGTACTTC
- | TRBD1 | TRBJ1-2 | TRBV4-3 | CASSHRGTGLRGYTF | TGCGCCAGCAGCCACCGCGGGACAGGTCTTCGCGGCTACACCTTC
- | - | TRBJ2-1 | TRBV28 | CASSSYNEQFF | TGTGCCAGCAGTTCTTACAATGAGCAGTTCTTC
- | - | TRBJ1-4 | TRBV20-1 | CSASPELPNEKLFF | TGCAGTGCTAGTCCGGAGCTGCCTAATGAAAAACTGTTTTTT
- | - | TRBJ2-1 | TRBV9 | CASSVDGGSYNEQFF | TGTGCCAGCAGCGTAGACGGGGGCTCCTACAATGAGCAGTTCTTC
- | - | TRBJ2-2 | TRBV27 | CASSPTVLTPRELFF | TGTGCCAGCAGCCCGACAGTATTGACCCCCAGGGAGCTGTTTTTT
- | TRBD2 | TRBJ2-3 | TRBV28 | CASRSSGSVGTSYTDTQYF | TGTGCCAGCAGATCTTCTGGCTCAGTCGGGACTAGCTACACAGATACGCAGTATTTT
- | - | TRBJ1-1 | TRBV18 | CASSRPAKGREAFF | TGTGCCAGCTCCCGTCCGGCGAAAGGGAGGGAAGCTTTCTTT
- | - | TRBJ1-1 | TRBV12-3/TRBV12-4 | CANLMRFEAFF | TGTGCCAACCTCATGCGGTTTGAAGCTTTCTTT
- | TRBD1 | TRBJ1-5 | TRBV19 | CASSLDRGDNQPQHF | TGTGCCAGTAGTTTGGACAGGGGGGACAATCAGCCCCAGCATTTT
- | TRBD2 | TRBJ2-5 | TRBV7-7 | CASSPGLAGEREETQYF | TGTGCCAGCAGCCCCGGACTAGCGGGAGAACGGGAAGAGACCCAGTACTTC
- | - | TRBJ2-5 | TRBV3-1/TRBV3-2 | CASSHLGAVFQETQYF | TGTGCCAGCAGCCACCTAGGGGCGGTCTTCCAAGAGACCCAGTACTTC
- | - | TRBJ2-7 | TRBV11-2 | CASSLDGYFSSSYEQYF | TGTGCCAGCAGCTTAGACGGGTACTTCTCTAGCTCCTACGAGCAGTACTTC